This entry lists 16 T cell receptor beta chains sequenced from one sample in a study of cytomegalovirus exposure and HLA in healthy donors (dated by TCRdb to between 2016 and 2019). The library was prepared using the immunoSEQ multiplex PCR assay. The multiplex PCR relied on a mix of 60 forward primers for TCR Vbeta segments and 13 reverse primers for TCR Jbeta segments. The clones in this table, taken by TCRdb from immuneACCESS, are in-frame only. Not every clone is retained; where verified, under half of the shortfall comes from an unresolved V gene, and the cause of the rest is unknown. The sample data list some 110,000 clones, and 75% to 85% of these were observed just once. Around 3.9% of the sample comes from the top ten. The sample taken for sequencing was PBMCs. These receptors were collected from a man aged 35-49 years in good health and CMV-seronegative.

The table lists this clone with a count of one. The chain couples TRBV12-5 to TRBJ2-5, with a weak D call TRBD1 (5 bases). V was clipped by 3 bases and J by 2 bases, with 7 bases between them. The CDR3 runs to 13 residues. The V gene's germline CDR1 is LGHNT and CDR2 FRNRAP. CDR3 DNA sequence: TGTGCTAGTGGTTTTAGGGGACAAGAGACCCAGTACTTC. It translates to CASGFRGQETQYF.

The chain combines TRBV7-2 with TRBJ2-7, with 9 bases that match TRBD1. Germline CDR1 reads SGHTA; CDR2 reads FQGNSA. Trimming cost V 6 bases and J 6 bases; bases outside gene matches: 6. The CDR3 length is 13 residues. CDR3 nucleotides: TGTGCCAGCAGTTACAGGGGGCTCCCCGAGCAGTACTTC. Translating it yields CASSYRGLPEQYF.

A remark on this clone: The junction and the germline gene differ at one end; a read error may be behind it. The chain combines TRBV7-9 with TRBJ1-4; D might be TRBD1 (6 bases). This CDR3 comprises 14 residues. Germline V gene sequence: CDR1 SEHNR, CDR2 FQNEAQ (reference sequence). The CDR3 here is CSSSRQEFNEKLFF. The CDR3 DNA follows: TGTTCCAGCAGCAGACAGGAATTCAATGAAAAACTGTTTTTT.

The chain employs TRBV27 and TRBJ1-6, with 7 positions matching TRBD1. Germline V gene sequence: CDR1 MNHEY, CDR2 SMNVEV (reference sequence). V shed 6 bases and J 0 bases; nucleotides not matched to a gene: 11. The CDR3 consists of 18 residues. CDR3 coding DNA: TGTGCCAGCAGCCCCGGGGACAGAGGGAGCTCCTATAATTCACCCCTCCACTTT. Protein sequence: CASSPGDRGSSYNSPLHF.

CDR3 DNA: TGTGCCAGCTCCCAGACAGCAATGAACACTGAAGCTTTCTTT. Translation gives CASSQTAMNTEAFF. V usage is TRBV18 and J usage is TRBJ1-1, with D possibly matching TRBD1 (5 bases). Trimming pared 6 bases from V and 0 bases from J, leaving 11 bases between. The CDR3 has 14 amino acids. Per germline, CDR1 KGHSH and CDR2 LQKENI.

This clone was counted between two and nine times. The rearrangement joins TRBV4-3 to TRBJ2-7; TRBD1 matches 10 bases. The CDR3 runs to 15 residues. J lost 4 bases, V lost 1 base, and 4 bases had no gene match. CDR1 is LGHNA, CDR2 YSLEER, per germline. The CDR3 here is CASSQVGTGDYEQYF. DNA of the CDR3: TGCGCCAGCAGCCAAGTGGGGACAGGGGATTACGAGCAGTACTTC.

This sequence joins TRBV4-2 and TRBJ2-1, with 8 bases aligning to TRBD2. Germline values: CDR1 LGHNA, CDR2 YNFKEQ. The CDR3 has 14 residues. V trimming: 7 bases; J trimming: 0 bases; junction bases outside the gene matches: 2. DNA for the CDR3: TGTGCCAGCAAGAGCGGGGGCTCCTACAATGAGCAGTTCTTC. The encoded protein is CASKSGGSYNEQFF.

This chain connects TRBV7-8 to TRBJ1-6; D is possibly TRBD1 (5 bases). The CDR3 is 17 amino acids. The germline V gene encodes CDR1 SGHVS and CDR2 FQNEAQ. Trimming removed 3 bases from V and 0 bases from J, with 12 bases in between. The CDR3 DNA reads TGTGCCAGCAGCTTGGACACCATGAGCTCCTATAATTCACCCCTCCACTTT. Its translation: CASSLDTMSSYNSPLHF.

The J gene is TRBJ2-7, the V gene TRBV5-6; D is unclear. The germline gives CDR1 SGHDT, CDR2 YYEEEE. The CDR3 extends over 13 amino acids. V was cut by 0 bases and J by 6 bases, with 10 bases left in between. The CDR3 nucleotides are TGTGCCAGCAGCTTGGGACTGCCGAGCGAGCAGTACTTC. Translated: CASSLGLPSEQYF. Full variable domain (remainder filled in from reference TRBV5-6 and TRBJ2-7): DAGVTQSPTHLIKTRGQQVTLRCSPKSGHDTVSWYQQALGQGPQFIFQYYEEEERQRGNFPDRFSGHQFPNYSSELNVNALLLGDSALYLCASSLGLPSEQYFGPGTRLTVT.

The chain is built from TRBV7-6 and TRBJ2-7; 12 bases fit TRBD1. Trimming cost V 8 bases and J 7 bases; bases outside gene matches: 9. From germline, CDR1 is SGHVS and CDR2 FNYEAQ. The CDR3 totals 14 residues. The DNA for the CDR3 is TGTGCCAGCGCTGCGGGACAGGGGGCGGGGGAGCAGTACTTC. Encoded protein: CASAAGQGAGEQYF.

This clone was seen only a few times. The rearrangement joins TRBV7-8 to TRBJ1-5; D not certain. Germline V CDR1 and CDR2: SGHVS, FQNEAQ. The CDR3 runs 13 residues. The V and J ends lost 1 base and 4 bases respectively, with 5 bases between them. CDR3 bases: TGTGCCAGCAGCTTAGGTCCAAATCAGCCCCAGCATTTT. Translating it yields CASSLGPNQPQHF.

For the CDR3, the DNA is TGTGCCAGCAGCTTAGTTCAGGGCCAAGAGACCCAGTACTTC. This encodes CASSLVQGQETQYF. This chain joins TRBV7-6 and TRBJ2-5, with a weak D call TRBD1 (5 bases). V dropped 1 base and J dropped 1 base, with 7 bases sitting between them. The CDR3 covers 14 residues. Per germline, CDR1 SGHVS and CDR2 FNYEAQ.

In nucleotides, the CDR3 is TGTGCCAGCAGGAACCGGGACAGGGGATGGTATGGCTACACCTTC. It specifies CASRNRDRGWYGYTF. J is TRBJ1-2 and V is TRBV6-6; 10 bases are shared with TRBD1. CDR3 length: 15 residues. Germline CDR1 reads MNHNY; CDR2 reads SVGAGI (reference sequence). Trimming took 6 bases from V and 5 from J; bases not matched to a gene: 9.

This chain links TRBV6-1 with TRBJ2-2; 10 bases align to TRBD2. The CDR3 has 14 residues. Losses at the gene ends were 6 bases for V and 6 bases for J; bases not matched to a gene: 4. Per germline, CDR1 MNHNS and CDR2 SASEGT. CDR3 sequence (DNA): TGTGCCAGCAGGATTAGCGGGGGGTCCGGGGAGCTGTTTTTT. Encoded protein: CASRISGGSGELFF.

A note on this clone: One end of the junction is discordant with germline, which a read error may explain. This sample also contains other DNA sequences that code for the same CDR3. The chain joins TRBV7-2 to TRBJ2-7; tentative D call: TRBD2 (5 bases). CDR1 SGHTA and CDR2 FQGNSA come from the germline V gene. CDR3 length: 11 residues. The CDR3 sequence: CATGRGYEQYF. The CDR3 bases are TGTGCCACCGGACGGGGTTACGAGCAGTACTTT.

The rearrangement uses TRBV9 and TRBJ1-5; D is ambiguous. The CDR3 totals 14 residues. Between the trimmed V and J ends, which lost 0 bases and 2 bases, there was a span of 6 bases. From germline, CDR1 is SGDLS and CDR2 YYNGEE. The CDR3 sequence: CASSVGPGNQPQHF. The CDR3 nucleotides are TGTGCCAGCAGCGTAGGCCCGGGCAATCAGCCCCAGCATTTT.